This passage covers 6 T cell receptor beta chains from one sample sequenced in a study of T cell responses to AZD1222 COVID-19 vaccine. The data were produced by immunoSEQ multiplex PCR, yet TCRdb's version contains in-frame clones alone and is incomplete. The sample has about 130,000 clones; roughly 88% are singletons. Specimen: peripheral blood, collected on day 0 of MenACWY control vaccination. These receptors originate from an adult in good health.

The chain has TRBV7-8 and TRBJ1-3; D may be TRBD1 (5 bases). The CDR3 spans 17 residues. V was trimmed by 1 base and J by 0 bases, leaving 13 bases between them. Germline V gene data show CDR1 as SGHVS and CDR2 as FQNEAQ. CDR3 sequence: CASSLVAGALSGNTIYF. CDR3 DNA: TGTGCCAGCAGCTTAGTGGCCGGGGCGCTCTCTGGAAACACCATATATTTT.

The chain combines TRBV3-1 (or the pseudogene TRBV3-2) with TRBJ1-3; TRBD1 aligns across 8 bases. Germline V gene data show CDR1 as LGHDT and CDR2 as YNNKEL (reference sequence). The CDR3 loop spans 18 amino acids. V gave up 0 bases and J gave up 3 bases; unmatched junction bases: 10. Here the CDR3 DNA reads TGTGCCAGCAGCCAAGAACGTATTGGGACAGGCTTTGGAAACACCATATATTTT. It is translated as CASSQERIGTGFGNTIYF.

This clone was recorded at least ten times. Other DNA sequences in this sample translate to the same CDR3. The rearrangement joins TRBV11-2 to TRBJ1-4; TRBD1 might be the D (6 bases). Germline CDR1 is SGHAT and CDR2 is FQNNGV. The CDR3 has 17 residues. Trimming stripped 6 bases from V and 0 bases from J, with 17 bases between. The CDR3: CASRRGGGRATNEKLFF. The DNA for the CDR3 is TGTGCCAGCAGGAGAGGGGGTGGGCGCGCAACTAATGAAAAACTGTTTTTT.

The V call is TRBV5-4, the J call TRBJ2-2; D is unresolved. Trimming took off 3 bases at V and 5 bases at J, with 5 bases between the two ends. The CDR3 runs to 12 residues. Germline loops: CDR1 SGHNT, CDR2 YYREEE (reference sequence). CDR3 loop: CASSSGTGELFF. CDR3 bases: TGTGCCAGCAGCTCCGGGACCGGGGAGCTGTTTTTT.

The CDR3 nucleotides read TGTGCCAGCTCACCACCGCTGGGGAACTATGGCTACACCTTC. This codes for CASSPPLGNYGYTF. The chain is built from TRBV18 and TRBJ1-2; D ambiguous. This CDR3 comprises 14 residues. The V gene lost 0 bases and the J gene lost 2 bases, with 7 bases spanning the gap. Germline CDR1 is KGHSH and CDR2 is LQKENI.

The rearrangement links TRBV24-1 to TRBJ1-2, with D hard to call. CDR1 is KGHDR, CDR2 SFDVKD, per germline. The CDR3 totals 13 residues. V dropped 4 bases and J dropped 2 bases, with 7 bases sitting between them. As DNA, the CDR3 is TGTGCCACCAGTGAGTCGAACAACTATGGCTACACCTTC. It translates to CATSESNNYGYTF.